These 29 T cell receptor beta chains were all obtained from the same sample, sequenced in a study of blood T cell repertoires in COVID-19 (dated by TCRdb to the early 2020s). Receptors were amplified or captured by the immunoSEQ multiplex PCR assay. TCRdb carries this immuneACCESS record with in-frame sequences only. Its versions omit some clonotypes, under half of them owing to an unresolved V gene in the studies checked, with the rest unexplained. In this sample the table shows approximately 500,000 clones, 85% to 90% of which occur a single time. The top ten clonotypes cover roughly 8.3% of the sample. What was sequenced was peripheral blood. The receptors originated from a woman aged 50 to 60 with COVID-19, enrolled during active disease.

The rearrangement joins TRBV19 to TRBJ1-4; 7 bases are a match to TRBD1. CDR1 and CDR2 from the germline V gene are LNHDA and SQIVND (reference sequence). Trimming took 6 bases from V and 0 from J; bases not matched to a gene: 16. This CDR3 has 19 amino acids. The CDR3 bases are TGTGCCAGTAGGCCTCGAGGGGGACAGACAGTTGCAACTAATGAAAAACTGTTTTTT. Translated: CASRPRGGQTVATNEKLFF. The whole variable domain, remainder taken from reference TRBV19 and TRBJ1-4, is DGGITQSPKYLFRKEGQNVTLSCEQNLNHDAMYWYRQDPGQGLRLIYYSQIVNDFQKGDIAEGYSVSREKKESFPLTVTSAQKNPTAFYLCASRPRGGQTVATNEKLFFGSGTQLSVL.

The chain combines TRBV14 with TRBJ2-2, with 9 bases matching TRBD1. V gave up 4 bases and J gave up 4 bases; unmatched junction bases: 7. CDR1 and CDR2 from the germline V gene are SGHDN and FVKESK. The CDR3 has 16 residues. The CDR3 bases are TGTGCCAGCAGCCGGAACAGGGGGCTCAGCACCGGGGAGCTGTTTTTT. It encodes CASSRNRGLSTGELFF.

The chain has TRBV28 and TRBJ2-7; D remains ambiguous. This CDR3 is 14 amino acids long. V was shortened by 3 bases and J by 0 bases, with 9 bases between the two germline ends. The germline CDR1 and CDR2 sequences are MDHEN and SYDVKM. CDR3 in amino acids: CASSLRISSYEQYF. DNA of the CDR3: TGTGCCAGCAGTTTGAGGATCTCCTCCTACGAGCAGTACTTC.

V is TRBV7-2 and J is TRBJ1-1, with 7 nucleotides matching TRBD1. Germline assignment: CDR1 SGHTA and CDR2 FQGNSA. V lost 3 bases and J lost 8; bases outside the gene matches: 6. The CDR3 has 13 residues. As DNA, the CDR3 is TGTGCCAGCAGCTTTTTGGCGGACAGGGAAGCTTTCTTT. Translation gives CASSFLADREAFF.

The genes are TRBV2 and TRBJ2-2, with 11 bases that match TRBD1. Looked up from germline, CDR1 is SNHLY and CDR2 is FYNNEI. This CDR3 is 15 amino acids long. Trimming cost V 6 bases and J 7 bases; bases outside gene matches: 7. CDR3 DNA sequence: TGTGCCAGCAGCCTGGGACAGGGGGGGGTCGGGGAGCTGTTTTTT. It encodes CASSLGQGGVGELFF.

This chain joins TRBV29-1 and TRBJ1-1; tentatively, D is TRBD1 (5 bases). V shed 7 bases and J shed 1 base, with 16 bases lying between them. The length of the CDR3 is 14 residues. The V gene's germline CDR1 is SQVTM and CDR2 ANQGSEA. The CDR3 DNA is TGCAGCGCGCCCGACCAGGGCCCGAACACTGAAGCTTTCTTT. Amino acids: CSAPDQGPNTEAFF.

The J gene is TRBJ1-2, the V gene TRBV3-1 (or the pseudogene TRBV3-2), with D possibly TRBD1 on 5 matching bases. The CDR3 is made up of 13 amino acids. V gave up 0 bases and J gave up 8 bases, with 10 bases separating them. Germline V lookup: CDR1 LGHDT, CDR2 YNNKEL (reference sequence). CDR3 loop: CASSQDQGGGYTF. The CDR3 nucleotides are TGTGCCAGCAGCCAAGACCAGGGAGGGGGCTACACCTTC.

This sequence joins TRBV10-3 and TRBJ1-6; D uncertain. Germline loops: CDR1 ENHRY, CDR2 SYGVKD. The CDR3 sequence is 16 residues long. V lost 0 bases and J lost 7, with 13 bases in between. CDR3 protein: CAISESSDPGNSPLHF. The CDR3 DNA sequence: TGTGCCATCAGTGAGTCGAGCGACCCGGGGAATTCACCCCTCCACTTT.

The chain recombines TRBV2 with TRBJ1-1; TRBD1 matches 7 bases. Germline CDR1 is SNHLY and CDR2 is FYNNEI. V shed 6 bases, J shed 5 bases, and the junction held 6 bases outside the gene matches. The CDR3 has 13 amino acids. CDR3 amino acids: CASSPGTETEAFF. The CDR3 DNA sequence: TGTGCCAGCAGCCCCGGGACAGAGACTGAAGCTTTCTTT. The whole variable domain, filled in from reference TRBV2 and TRBJ1-1, reads EPEVTQTPSHQVTQMGQEVILRCVPISNHLYFYWYRQILGQKVEFLVSFYNNEISEKSEIFDDQFSVERPDGSNFTLKIRSTKLEDSAMYFCASSPGTETEAFFGQGTRLTVV.

This rearrangement joins TRBV7-9 to TRBJ1-6, with TRBD1 identical over 8 bases. Germline V gene data show CDR1 as SEHNR and CDR2 as FQNEAQ (reference sequence). The CDR3 has 15 amino acids. The junction had 8 bases not matched to a gene; V was cut back by 5 bases and J by 8 bases. CDR3 sequence reads: CASSPKGQGDSPLHF. CDR3 nucleotide sequence: TGTGCCAGCAGCCCGAAAGGACAGGGCGATTCACCCCTCCACTTT.

This clone was seen only a few times. This chain uses TRBV11-2 with TRBJ1-2; D gene ambiguous. The ends were cut back, 1 base at V and 4 bases at J, with 13 bases in the middle. From germline, CDR1 is SGHAT and CDR2 FQNNGV. CDR3 size: 15 residues. CDR3 sequence (DNA): TGTGCCAGCAGCTTAGTTCTCTCAGGAATCTATGGCTACACCTTC. The encoded protein is CASSLVLSGIYGYTF.

The gene calls are TRBV10-3 and TRBJ1-1; 8 positions match TRBD1. The CDR3 has 17 residues. Germline V gives CDR1 ENHRY, CDR2 SYGVKD. V was pared by 3 bases and J by 4 bases, with 13 bases of the junction left unmatched. CDR3 loop: CAISESQGVDFSTEAFF. In DNA form, the CDR3 reads TGTGCCATCAGTGAATCACAGGGGGTTGATTTTAGCACTGAAGCTTTCTTT.

V usage is TRBV11-2 and J usage is TRBJ2-3, with D possibly matching TRBD2 (6 bases). The CDR3 spans 17 residues. The germline CDR1 and CDR2 sequences are SGHAT and FQNNGV. Deletions cut 2 bases from V and 2 bases from J, with 17 bases between. The CDR3 DNA reads TGTGCCAGCAGCTTACTAGCGCCGGGGAGTCTCACAGATACGCAGTATTTT. It encodes CASSLLAPGSLTDTQYF.

In its sample, this clone was seen a few times. The chain joins TRBV19 to TRBJ1-5; tentative D call: TRBD1 (5 bases). The CDR3 spans 14 residues. CDR1 is LNHDA and CDR2 is SQIVND in the germline V gene (reference sequence). Trimming left V 9 bases short and J 3 bases short, with 15 bases between. As DNA, the CDR3 is TGTGCCAGCCAGACCCAGGGAAACAATCAGCCCCAGCATTTT. Amino acid sequence: CASQTQGNNQPQHF.

V gene TRBV6-2 or TRBV6-3 combines with J gene TRBJ2-6, with TRBD1 matching 9 bases. This CDR3 is 18 amino acids long. CDR1 MNHEY and CDR2 SVGEGT come from the germline V gene. Trimming removed 6 bases from V and 0 bases from J; junction bases left unmatched: 9. CDR3: CASSPRGTGTSGANVLTF. The CDR3 DNA is TGTGCCAGCAGCCCTAGGGGGACAGGGACCTCTGGGGCCAACGTCCTGACTTTC.

This clone appeared a single time. The rearrangement uses TRBV7-8 and TRBJ1-6; tentative D call: TRBD1 (6 bases). Germline CDR1 SGHVS, CDR2 FQNEAQ. The CDR3 covers 16 residues. Trimming removed 8 bases at V and 6 bases at J, with 20 bases between. The CDR3 is CASGPRVRDINSPLHF. The CDR3 coding sequence is TGTGCCAGCGGCCCGAGGGTCCGGGACATTAATTCACCCCTCCACTTT. Combining the CDR3 with reference TRBV7-8 and TRBJ1-6 gives the whole variable domain GAGVSQSPRYKVAKRGQDVALRCDPISGHVSLFWYQQALGQGPEFLTYFQNEAQLDKSGLPSDRFFAERPEGSVSTLKIQRTQQEDSAVYLCASGPRVRDINSPLHFGNGTRLTVT.

The CDR3 nucleotides are TGTGCCAGCTCACCCAAGAGGGGACAGGGCATAGATACGCAGTATTTT. It is translated as CASSPKRGQGIDTQYF. The rearrangement links TRBV18 to TRBJ2-3; 9 positions agree with TRBD1. Germline V CDR1 and CDR2: KGHSH, LQKENI. The trim removed 3 bases at V and 5 bases at J, leaving 9 bases unmatched. The CDR3 spans 16 residues.

The rearrangement uses TRBV3-1 (or the pseudogene TRBV3-2) and TRBJ2-2; D remains unclear. Between the trimmed V and J ends, which lost 0 bases and 13 bases, there was a span of 9 bases. The CDR3 is made up of 12 amino acids. Germline CDR1 LGHDT, CDR2 YNNKEL (reference sequence). Here the CDR3 DNA reads TGTGCCAGCAGCCAAGATCCAGCAGGGCTGTTTTTT. It translates to CASSQDPAGLFF.

This clone has a handful of counts. This chain joins TRBV3-1 (or the pseudogene TRBV3-2) and TRBJ1-6; the D is unclear. V lost 1 base, J lost 9 bases, and 19 bases lay in between. The CDR3 has 17 residues. CDR1 is LGHDT and CDR2 is YNNKEL in the germline V gene (reference sequence). CDR3 coding DNA: TGTGCCAGCAGCCAAGCCGGGTCCTCCCGATATTCTTCACCCCTCCACTTT. It encodes CASSQAGSSRYSSPLHF.

This chain uses TRBV5-1 with TRBJ2-7, with no clear D. V lost 2 bases and J lost 5, with 14 bases in between. CDR1 SGHRS and CDR2 YFSETQ come from the germline V gene. CDR3 length: 14 residues. In DNA, the CDR3 is TGCGCCAGCAGCTTTGGCCCCGGAGCCAACGAGCAGTACTTC. Translation gives CASSFGPGANEQYF.

The gene calls are TRBV30 and TRBJ1-3; maybe TRBD1 (6 bases). The V end lost 0 bases, the J end lost 4 bases, and 10 bases lay between the germline ends. Germline CDR1 reads GTSNPN; CDR2 reads SVGIG (reference sequence). The CDR3 extends over 14 amino acids. Here the CDR3 DNA reads TGTGCCTGGAGTGTACAGGGAAGGGGAAACACCATATATTTT. Translation: CAWSVQGRGNTIYF.

This chain connects TRBV30 to TRBJ2-7; TRBD1 is a possible D gene (6 bases). The CDR3 is made up of 13 amino acids. V lost 7 bases and J lost 0, with 13 bases in between. Germline lookup yields CDR1 GTSNPN and CDR2 SVGIG (reference sequence). The CDR3 nucleotides are TGTGCCTCCGGACAGTCAGCCTCCTACGAGCAGTACTTC. Encoded protein: CASGQSASYEQYF.

This chain connects TRBV30 to TRBJ2-5; TRBD2 matches at 10 bases. Per the germline V gene, CDR1 is GTSNPN and CDR2 is SVGIG (reference sequence). The CDR3 sequence is 14 residues long. Trimming cost V 3 bases and J 9 bases; bases outside gene matches: 10. The CDR3 region is CAWSRTSGPEAQYF. The CDR3 DNA follows: TGTGCCTGGAGCAGGACTAGCGGTCCTGAGGCCCAGTACTTC.

Concerning this clone: In the same sample, other DNA sequences code for this CDR3. This chain uses TRBV5-1 with TRBJ1-1; possibly TRBD1 for D (6 bases). Trimming shortened V by 0 bases and J by 2 bases, and 8 bases separated the two germline ends. The CDR3 is made up of 14 amino acids. CDR1 is SGHRS, CDR2 YFSETQ, per germline. CDR3 sequence: CASSLGTANTEAFF. DNA of the CDR3: TGCGCCAGCAGCTTGGGGACAGCCAACACTGAAGCTTTCTTT.

The chain employs TRBV30 and TRBJ1-1; D unresolved. V lost 0 bases, J lost 5 bases, and 10 bases lay in between. This CDR3 comprises 13 residues. The germline V gene has CDR1 GTSNPN and CDR2 SVGIG (reference sequence). The CDR3 bases are TGTGCCTGGAGTGTACATCAGGTGACTGAAGCTTTCTTT. Residues: CAWSVHQVTEAFF.

This rearrangement joins TRBV6-5 to TRBJ1-1; unclear D gene. CDR3 length: 11 residues. CDR1 MNHEY and CDR2 SVGAGI come from the germline V gene. The V end was cut by 8 bases, the J end by 4 bases, with 8 bases between. The CDR3 DNA is TGTGCCAGCGGTCTAGTCACTGAAGCTTTCTTT. Protein product: CASGLVTEAFF.

The chain couples TRBV2 to TRBJ2-1; 7 bases align to TRBD2. The CDR3 runs to 16 residues. The J segment lost 7 bases and the V segment lost 7 bases, leaving 16 bases of the junction unmatched. Germline-derived CDR1 and CDR2 are SNHLY and FYNNEI. The CDR3 sequence: CASKSTRGERVNEQFF. In DNA form, the CDR3 reads TGTGCCAGCAAATCCACCCGGGGGGAGCGTGTTAATGAGCAGTTCTTC.

The rearrangement links TRBV3-1 (or the pseudogene TRBV3-2) to TRBJ1-3; D is uncertain. The V end lost 4 bases, the J end lost 3 bases, and 7 bases lay between the germline ends. Germline CDR1 reads LGHDT; CDR2 reads YNNKEL (reference sequence). The CDR3 is 13 amino acids. This CDR3 is CASSLVLGNTIYF. The CDR3 nucleotides read TGTGCCAGCAGCCTCGTCCTTGGAAACACCATATATTTT.

V and J are TRBV11-2 and TRBJ2-7; TRBD2 is a possible D gene (6 bases). Germline CDR1 SGHAT, CDR2 FQNNGV. The CDR3 covers 14 residues. V was trimmed by 5 bases and J by 4 bases, leaving 15 bases between them. The chain's CDR3 is CASSRGTDGYEQYF. In nucleotides, the CDR3 is TGTGCCAGCAGCCGGGGGACGGACGGATACGAGCAGTACTTC.